This T cell receptor beta chain appears in the sequencing data of a study of T cells in Graves' hyperthyroidism and ophthalmopathy (dated by TCRdb to the late 2010s). In the study overall: TCR V-J signatures able to tell the groups apart were searched for in a discovery cohort of 90 to 100 patients, of whom around 42 had Graves' ophthalmopathy and around 57 had stable Graves' hyperthyroidism. An independent validation cohort of 18 to 20 hyperthyroidism patients and over 15 patients who later progressed to ophthalmopathy tested prospective prediction of ophthalmopathy. The 100 discovery patients were randomly split 7:3 into training and test sets. In roughly six Graves' hyperthyroidism patients, the study also compared T-cell repertoires from thyroid tissue with T-cell repertoires from blood. After blood sampling, hyperthyroidism patients were treated with methimazole at a starting dose of 30 mg daily, and ophthalmopathy patients were treated with high-dose intravenous methylprednisolone. The paper describes TCR Vbeta CDR3 sequencing of 135 peripheral blood samples, made up of approximately 40 ophthalmopathy patients, around 78 hyperthyroidism patients and 17 progressor patients. General conclusions and limits of the study: In validation, the model predicted progression to ophthalmopathy with approximately 70% sensitivity and around 72% specificity, a median of about 6 months before onset. No statistical method was used to set the sample size in advance, and investigators knew the group allocation. Most expanded thyroid clonotypes (frequency above 0.001) were also detected in blood, suggesting blood repertoires may reflect thyroid immune responses. Ophthalmopathy was separated from stable hyperthyroidism by a 13 V-J signature model, with approximately 90% sensitivity and approximately 84% specificity obtained in cross-validation and 80%/75% obtained in testing.

This clonotype was seen only once. What antigen it recognizes has not been identified. It has no much larger one-base neighbor in the sample; base qualities were not kept. One read alone provides weak support. Amplification of TCR beta CDR3 regions was carried out from RNA transcripts. A first-round RT-PCR of the TCR CDR3 used the HTBI primer set with the Qiagen OneStep RT-PCR kit. The libraries were constructed in a second round of multiplex PCR and then size-selected and purified. Sequencing of the libraries was done on an Illumina HiSeq2000 using paired-end 100 bp reads. The authors' pipeline ran thus. Raw data were processed with SOAPnuke, discarding reads with adapters, uncalled bases, mean Phred below 15, or no exact constant-primer or identifier match. COPE v1.2.5 was used to merge the high-quality paired reads, and each unique nucleotide sequence was defined as a clonotype. MiTCR v1.1 was used to align clonotypes to the IMGT TRBV, TRBD and TRBJ reference segments. Analysis was restricted to V-J combinations with a frequency above 0.0001, which covered about 99% of repertoires. The TCS score was defined as the ratio of F50 (clonal expansion) to E x V (chaos), calculated using BLOSUM62-based TCRdist between CDR3 peptides within each V-J. Welch's t-statistics and random forest reduced around 510 V-J features to 13, which were used in a naive Bayes classifier (R e1071). TCRdb reanalyzed the raw reads on its own, using fastp at Q25 for trimming and MiXCR for clone calling, and kept in-frame beta chains. Entries are consolidated by CDR3 protein sequence, retaining the most common genes and DNA. TCRdb, not the original authors, processed these V and J calls. The sample data list just over 550,000 distinct CDR3 sequences, and around 42% of these were observed just once. Roughly 8.2% of the sample belongs to the ten largest clones.

Stable Graves' hyperthyroidism was defined as no progression to ophthalmopathy during 18 months of follow-up. Hyperthyroidism patients were aged 18 to 65 years and newly diagnosed, with disease duration of less than 2 months. Any patient with an uncontrolled infection, another autoimmune disease, pregnancy or lactation was excluded. Diagnoses were established on the basis of clinical symptoms, serum thyroxine and TRAb, thyroid ultrasound, and orbital computed tomography. Total RNA was extracted using Trizol reagent, and RNA quality was assessed on an Agilent 2100 Bioanalyzer. The junction shows trimming of 4 bases on V and 4 bases on J, plus 9 bases between the germline ends. From the cysteine through the phenylalanine, the CDR3 covers 13 amino acids. Only CDR3 DNA remains: 39 bases, in frame from the first base. The CDR1 and CDR2 encoded by the germline V gene are SGHRS and YFSETQ.

Sequencing used peripheral blood or thyroid tissue (not recorded which). This receptor was taken from a woman aged 18-29 years with Graves' hyperthyroidism. Donor details come from another sample of the same person, matched by shared clones. The chain links TRBV5-1 with TRBJ1-5; TRBD1 is a possible D gene, resting on 6 matching bases. The DNA is TGCGCCAGCAGCAACAGGGTTAATCAGCCCCAGCATTTT. Its amino acids are CASSNRVNQPQHF. Reference TRBV5-1 and TRBJ1-5 genes cover what lies past the CDR3, so the full variable domain is KAGVTQTPRYLIKTRGQQVTLSCSPISGHRSVSWYQQTPGQGLQFLFEYFSETQRNKGNFPGRFSGRQFSNSRSEMNVSTLELGDSALYLCASSNRVNQPQHFGDGTRLSIL.